This T cell receptor (beta chain) was identified in a study of T cell changes during pregnancy in multiple sclerosis. The table lists this clone with a few counts. Using immunoSEQ multiplex PCR, the repertoire was profiled, and TCRdb retains in-frame clones only, with some absent. The sample has some 100,000 clones, approximately 94% seen once. This CDR3 has 13 amino acids. The germline V gene encodes CDR1 LNHDA and CDR2 SQIVND (reference sequence). Deletions cut 5 bases from V and 1 base from J, with 6 bases between. V gene TRBV19 combines with J gene TRBJ1-5, with no clear D. The material was peripheral blood, obtained in the second trimester of pregnancy. This TCR was sampled from a female donor with multiple sclerosis, enrolled in a pregnancy study. The CDR3 protein is CASSAASNQPQHF. The CDR3 DNA follows: TGTGCCAGTAGTGCGGCCAGCAATCAGCCCCAGCATTTT.